The 26 T cell receptor beta chains presented below share a single source sample, sequenced in a study of blood T cell repertoires in COVID-19. The repertoire was sequenced with immunoSEQ multiplex PCR; TCRdb's copy has only in-frame clones and lacks some. This table has 150,000 or so clones, approximately 80% appearing once. Source material: PBMCs or T cells enriched from blood (not recorded which). Source of these receptors: a middle-aged man who had recovered from COVID-19.

The V call is TRBV28, the J call TRBJ2-4; no definite D call. V shed 6 bases and J shed 5 bases, with 11 bases lying between them. In germline, CDR1 is MDHEN, CDR2 SYDVKM. The CDR3 totals 13 residues. The CDR3 bases are TGTGCCAGCAGCTTGGAACAGCAAAACATTCAGTACTTC. This translates into CASSLEQQNIQYF.

The rearrangement joins TRBV27 to TRBJ2-1, with D tentatively TRBD1 (6 bases). This CDR3 contains 15 residues. Germline-derived CDR1 and CDR2 are MNHEY and SMNVEV (reference sequence). V shed 7 bases and J shed 0 bases, with 13 bases lying between them. The CDR3 DNA reads as TGTGCCAGCAACTTTAGACAGGTCTCCTACAATGAGCAGTTCTTC. This encodes CASNFRQVSYNEQFF.

The chain recombines TRBV3-1 (or the pseudogene TRBV3-2) with TRBJ1-4; 8 bases agree with TRBD1. J gave up 0 bases and V 4 bases, and 7 bases lay outside the gene matches. Germline-derived CDR1 and CDR2 are LGHDT and YNNKEL (reference sequence). The CDR3 loop spans 17 amino acids. The CDR3 nucleotides are TGTGCCAGCAGCCTTCGGACAGGGATTTCAACTAATGAAAAACTGTTTTTT. The encoded protein is CASSLRTGISTNEKLFF.

This clone was picked up one time. The chain joins TRBV6-1 to TRBJ2-3; D might be TRBD2 (6 bases). The length of the CDR3 is 14 residues. The germline gives CDR1 MNHNS, CDR2 SASEGT. V shed 1 base and J shed 3 bases, with 8 bases lying between them. The DNA for the CDR3 is TGTGCCAGCAGTGAAGATGCGGGAACAGATACGCAGTATTTT. It is translated as CASSEDAGTDTQYF.

The genes are TRBV5-6 and TRBJ2-1, with 7 bases fitting TRBD2. Germline CDR1 reads SGHDT; CDR2 reads YYEEEE. After removal of 4 bases from V and 6 bases from J, the junction contained 4 bases not matched to a gene. This CDR3 has 13 residues. CDR3: CASSTGLPNEQFF. The CDR3 region has the DNA TGTGCCAGCAGCACGGGACTACCCAATGAGCAGTTCTTC.

The chain is built from TRBV6-5 and TRBJ1-6; D is undetermined. Germline V gene lookup returns CDR1 MNHEY and CDR2 SVGAGI. V lost 0 bases and J 12 bases, leaving 9 bases between the germline ends. The CDR3 extends over 13 amino acids. CDR3 sequence reads: CASSYSLREPLHF. The CDR3 DNA is TGTGCCAGCAGTTACTCGTTGAGGGAACCCCTCCACTTT.

In this sample, this clone turned up many times. The V call is TRBV6-1, the J call TRBJ1-2, with D maybe TRBD1 (5 bases). In germline, CDR1 is MNHNS, CDR2 SASEGT. V dropped 3 bases and J dropped 4 bases, with 12 bases sitting between them. The CDR3 consists of 14 residues. The CDR3 nucleotides read TGTGCCAGCAGTGACCTTGGACATCGCTATGGCTACACCTTC. This gives the protein CASSDLGHRYGYTF.

This chain uses TRBV2 with TRBJ1-6; weak D call: TRBD1 (6 bases). V was shortened by 8 bases and J by 7 bases, with 18 bases between the two germline ends. Germline-derived CDR1 and CDR2 are SNHLY and FYNNEI. This CDR3 comprises 15 residues. CDR3 protein: CASVGGDNANSPLHF. The CDR3 coding sequence is TGTGCCAGCGTGGGAGGGGACAACGCCAATTCACCCCTCCACTTT.

This clone has a handful of counts. The rearrangement links TRBV24-1 to TRBJ2-2; TRBD1 agrees at 9 bases. This CDR3 spans 14 amino acids. The J segment lost 2 bases and the V segment lost 8 bases, leaving 2 bases of the junction unmatched. Germline values: CDR1 KGHDR, CDR2 SFDVKD. CDR3 DNA: TGTGCCACCAAGGACAGGGGTAACACCGGGGAGCTGTTTTTT. Translating gives CATKDRGNTGELFF.

V and J are TRBV7-9 and TRBJ1-2, with D perhaps matching TRBD1 (5 bases). Germline CDR1 and CDR2: SEHNR and FQNEAQ (reference sequence). The V gene lost 4 bases and the J gene lost 6 bases, with 15 bases spanning the gap. The CDR3 runs to 14 residues. CDR3 residues: CASSSLQGIHGYTF. CDR3 sequence (DNA): TGTGCCAGCAGCTCGCTGCAGGGCATCCATGGCTACACCTTC.

This chain links TRBV5-1 with TRBJ2-6; D is undetermined. Trimming left V 4 bases short and J 0 bases short, with 14 bases between. The CDR3 contains 17 residues. Germline loops: CDR1 SGHRS, CDR2 YFSETQ. CDR3 region: CASSQLGRGSGANVLTF. CDR3 DNA sequence: TGCGCCAGCAGCCAACTTGGGCGTGGCTCTGGGGCCAACGTCCTGACTTTC. Drawing the rest from reference TRBV5-1 and TRBJ2-6, the complete variable domain is KAGVTQTPRYLIKTRGQQVTLSCSPISGHRSVSWYQQTPGQGLQFLFEYFSETQRNKGNFPGRFSGRQFSNSRSEMNVSTLELGDSALYLCASSQLGRGSGANVLTFGAGSRLTVL.

The V and J genes are TRBV19 and TRBJ1-4; 7 positions match TRBD1. There are 16 residues in the CDR3. V dropped 5 bases and J dropped 0; count of bases not matched to a gene: 6. Germline V gene lookup returns CDR1 LNHDA and CDR2 SQIVND (reference sequence). The CDR3: CASSYAGTATNEKLFF. The CDR3 bases are TGTGCCAGTAGTTACGCAGGGACAGCAACTAATGAAAAACTGTTTTTT. Using reference TRBV19 and TRBJ1-4 for the parts outside the CDR3, the full variable domain is DGGITQSPKYLFRKEGQNVTLSCEQNLNHDAMYWYRQDPGQGLRLIYYSQIVNDFQKGDIAEGYSVSREKKESFPLTVTSAQKNPTAFYLCASSYAGTATNEKLFFGSGTQLSVL.

J is TRBJ1-1 and V is TRBV18; 7 nucleotides line up with TRBD1. CDR3 length equals 16 residues. Germline V gene data show CDR1 as KGHSH and CDR2 as LQKENI. J was trimmed by 1 base and V by 3 bases; bases with no gene match: 8. The CDR3: CASSPRQGSENTEAFF. The CDR3 nucleotides read TGTGCCAGCTCACCCAGACAGGGTTCGGAGAACACTGAAGCTTTCTTT. Full variable domain (rest looked up from reference TRBV18 and TRBJ1-1): NAGVMQNPRHLVRRRGQEARLRCSPMKGHSHVYWYRQLPEEGLKFMVYLQKENIIDESGMPKERFSAEFPKEGPSILRIQQVVRGDSAAYFCASSPRQGSENTEAFFGQGTRLTVV.

This chain connects TRBV19 to TRBJ2-3; a weak D match, TRBD2 (5 bases). Trimming left V 7 bases short and J 0 bases short, with 14 bases between. CDR3 length: 15 residues. Germline CDR1 reads LNHDA; CDR2 reads SQIVND (reference sequence). CDR3 in DNA: TGTGCCAGTACCCCAACCGGGATTAGCACAGATACGCAGTATTTT. Protein sequence: CASTPTGISTDTQYF.

This chain joins TRBV3-1 (or the pseudogene TRBV3-2) and TRBJ2-7; 7 bases are a match to TRBD1. V gave up 6 bases and J gave up 2 bases; unmatched junction bases: 4. Germline loops: CDR1 LGHDT, CDR2 YNNKEL (reference sequence). The CDR3 consists of 13 residues. The CDR3 sequence: CASSYRGTYEQYF. The CDR3 DNA follows: TGTGCCAGCAGTTACAGGGGTACCTACGAGCAGTACTTC.

The DNA for the CDR3 is TGTGCCAGCAGCCGCTCTAGCGGGGGGGCCTCCGGGGAGCTGTTTTTT. Residues: CASSRSSGGASGELFF. The chain carries TRBV7-9 and TRBJ2-2; 12 nucleotides line up with TRBD2. This CDR3 is built from 16 residues. Germline V CDR1 and CDR2: SEHNR, FQNEAQ (reference sequence). V lost 5 bases, J lost 6 bases, and 7 bases stayed unmatched.

The genes are TRBV6-5 and TRBJ1-5; D is unclear. Trimming cost V 2 bases and J 6 bases, with 11 bases left between them. CDR1 MNHEY and CDR2 SVGAGI come from the germline V gene. This CDR3 comprises 14 residues. The CDR3 DNA reads TGTGCCAGCAGTTACGGGAGGGAGGGTCAGCCCCAGCATTTT. It is translated as CASSYGREGQPQHF.

The chain links TRBV5-1 to TRBJ1-5; 7 nucleotides match TRBD1. The CDR3 has 13 amino acids. Unmatched junction bases numbered 7, after V lost 4 bases and J lost 9 bases. The germline gives CDR1 SGHRS, CDR2 YFSETQ. In DNA form, the CDR3 reads TGCGCCAGCAGCAGGACAGGACGGGCGCCCCAGCATTTT. It yields the protein CASSRTGRAPQHF.

On this clone: At one of its ends the junction is not consistent with the germline gene, which may arise from a read error. V gene TRBV6-1 combines with J gene TRBJ1-4, with D possibly matching TRBD1 (5 bases). CDR1 is MNHNS and CDR2 is SASEGT in the germline V gene. This CDR3 is 15 amino acids long. The CDR3: CASSDVQGTYEKLFF. The CDR3 nucleotides read TGTGCCAGCAGTGACGTCCAGGGAACTTATGAAAAACTGTTTTTT.

The rearrangement joins TRBV2 to TRBJ2-1, with TRBD2 matching 16 bases. Germline CDR1 reads SNHLY; CDR2 reads FYNNEI. V shed 3 bases, J shed 9 bases, and the junction held 2 bases outside the gene matches. The CDR3 covers 15 residues. The CDR3 is CASSEGLAGGLEQFF. CDR3 nucleotide sequence: TGTGCCAGCAGTGAGGGACTAGCGGGGGGGCTTGAGCAGTTCTTC.

The chain combines TRBV4-2 with TRBJ1-3; 9 positions agree with TRBD1. V shed 4 bases and J 3 bases; nucleotides not matched to a gene: 1. From germline, CDR1 is LGHNA and CDR2 YNFKEQ. CDR3 length equals 14 residues. In DNA, the CDR3 is TGTGCCAGCAGCCGGACAGGGGATGGAAACACCATATATTTT. Translated, it gives CASSRTGDGNTIYF.

The gene calls are TRBV27 and TRBJ2-2; 9 nucleotides align to TRBD2. Germline loops: CDR1 MNHEY, CDR2 SMNVEV (reference sequence). The CDR3 is made up of 16 amino acids. J lost 6 bases, V lost 6 bases, and 11 bases had no gene match. The CDR3 DNA sequence: TGTGCCAGCAGCAGACAGGCGGGGGGGCCGGCCGGGGAGCTGTTTTTT. Translating it yields CASSRQAGGPAGELFF.

The chain carries TRBV9 and TRBJ1-1; D call uncertain. Germline V CDR1 and CDR2: SGDLS, YYNGEE. The CDR3 has 16 residues. The ends were cut back, 5 bases at V and 1 base at J, with 18 bases in the middle. Written as DNA, the CDR3 is TGTGCCAGCAGTGGTTGGTCGTCCGGGAGGAACACTGAAGCTTTCTTT. Translating gives CASSGWSSGRNTEAFF. Full variable domain (remainder filled in from reference TRBV9 and TRBJ1-1): DSGVTQTPKHLITATGQRVTLRCSPRSGDLSVYWYQQSLDQGLQFLIQYYNGEERAKGNILERFSAQQFPDLHSELNLSSLELGDSALYFCASSGWSSGRNTEAFFGQGTRLTVV.

This rearrangement joins TRBV7-3 to TRBJ2-5; 14 bases are a match to TRBD2. Germline CDR1 and CDR2: SGHTA and FQGTGA. The CDR3 sequence is 17 residues long. The junction had 10 bases not matched to a gene; V was cut back by 5 bases and J by 5 bases. The CDR3 sequence is CASSPNGLAGGGETQYF. The CDR3 DNA sequence: TGTGCCAGCAGCCCCAACGGACTAGCGGGGGGAGGTGAGACCCAGTACTTC.

The chain employs TRBV5-1 and TRBJ2-3, with 8 bases that match TRBD2. The CDR3 runs 16 residues. Germline V gene lookup returns CDR1 SGHRS and CDR2 YFSETQ. With 1 base clipped from V and 0 bases from J, the junction kept 4 bases outside the gene matches. This chain's CDR3 is CASSLISGASTDTQYF. CDR3 bases: TGCGCCAGCAGCTTGATTAGCGGGGCTAGCACAGATACGCAGTATTTT.

The chain links TRBV18 to TRBJ1-4; a possible D gene is TRBD1 (5 bases). V dropped 5 bases and J dropped 8 bases, with 18 bases sitting between them. Looked up from germline, CDR1 is KGHSH and CDR2 is LQKENI. The CDR3 runs to 15 residues. In DNA form, the CDR3 reads TGTGCCAGCTCAGCCACCTGGGGGGATGAGGAAAAACTGTTTTTT. Its protein product is CASSATWGDEEKLFF.